Described below is a single TCR beta chain sequence and its context. The sample belongs to a study of T cell repertoires in cytomegalovirus infection. V was shortened by 4 bases and J by 5 bases, with 12 bases between the two germline ends. The CDR3 is 14 residues long. The V gene's germline CDR1 is KGHSH and CDR2 LQKENI. MiXCR was run by TCRdb on the reads, yielding one entry per CDR3 protein. The sample consists of about 150,000 distinct CDR3 sequences, around a quarter of them appearing once. The clonotype comes from a human donor in good health (CMV status not recorded). Some clones in this sample may be carry-over from other donors' samples. The specimen sequenced was PBMCs. This chain links TRBV18 with TRBJ1-5; D possibly corresponds to TRBD1 (6 bases). In DNA, the CDR3 is TGTGCCAGCTCACTTGGACAGACGGATCAGCCCCAGCATTTT. This codes for CASSLGQTDQPQHF. The full variable domain, with the rest looked up from reference TRBV18 and TRBJ1-5, is NAGVMQNPRHLVRRRGQEARLRCSPMKGHSHVYWYRQLPEEGLKFMVYLQKENIIDESGMPKERFSAEFPKEGPSILRIQQVVRGDSAAYFCASSLGQTDQPQHFGDGTRLSIL.